These 26 T cell receptor delta chains came from one sample sequenced in a study of gammadelta T cells in human blood (dated by TCRdb to 2020 to 2022). The library was made by RT-PCR. The instrument given in TCRdb is Illumina MiSeq. After TCRdb called clones again from the public reads with CATT, rows with identical DNA were merged. Here the sample has over 900 delta-chain clones; roughly 20% occur a single time. Of the sample, approximately 19% falls within the top ten clones. Sequencing used Vgamma9Vdelta2 gamma-delta T cells from infant blood. These receptors were obtained from a human donor.

This clone has more than one count but fewer than ten. A far larger clone is only one base removed, so a read error is likely. The rearrangement links TRDV2 to TRDJ2, with 12 bases aligning to TRDD3. Germline V lookup: CDR1 GEAIGNYY, CDR2 EKD. CDR3 size: 18 residues. Here the CDR3 reads CASDTLGTGGYRTAQLFF. The CDR3, as DNA: TGTGCCAGTGACACCTTAGGTACTGGGGGATACCGGACAGCACAACTCTTCTTT.

In the case of this clone: Relative to the germline gene, one junction end is altered; a read error may explain this. V and J are TRDV2 and TRDJ1, with TRDD3 matching 8 bases. This CDR3 is built from 16 residues. Germline V CDR1 and CDR2: GEAIGNYY, EKD. The CDR3 here is CACGTDLGENTDKLIF. The CDR3 region has the DNA TGTGCCTGTGGCACCGACCTGGGGGAAAACACCGATAAACTCATCTTT.

By frequency in the sample, this clone is large (0.1 to 1%). This rearrangement joins TRDV2 to TRDJ3; 10 bases are shared with TRDD3. V shed 3 bases, J shed 0 bases, and the junction held 7 bases outside the gene matches. The germline CDR1 and CDR2 sequences are GEAIGNYY and EKD. The CDR3 sequence is 19 residues long. CDR3 DNA: TGTGCCTGTGACCCACTGGGGGATCCCAGCTCCTGGGACACCCGACAGATGTTTTTC. Translated: CACDPLGDPSSWDTRQMFF.

By sample fraction, this clone is large (0.1 to 1%). The chain is built from TRDV2 and TRDJ3; D gene unclear. The CDR3 sequence is 16 residues long. Germline values: CDR1 GEAIGNYY, CDR2 EKD. The germline V and J ends were trimmed by 3 bases and 0 bases, with 8 bases remaining between them. This chain's CDR3 is CACDPPSSWDTRQMFF. The DNA of the CDR3 is TGTGCCTGTGACCCCCCTAGCTCCTGGGACACCCGACAGATGTTTTTC.

Worth noting for this clone: A single base is all that separates this from a far larger clone, so a read error is likely. The same CDR3 arises from other DNA sequences in this sample as well. The chain uses TRDV2 and TRDJ3; 11 nucleotides match TRDD3. Germline lookup yields CDR1 GEAIGNYY and CDR2 EKD. This CDR3 region has 19 residues. V gave up 6 bases and J gave up 0 bases; unmatched junction bases: 9. The CDR3 region has the DNA TGTGCCTGTAACAAAGTACTGGGGGATAACTCCTGGGACACCCGACAGATGTTTTTC. Protein sequence: CACNKVLGDNSWDTRQMFF.

As concerns this clone: This likely came from a read error, as a far larger clone is one base away. This chain links TRDV2 with TRDJ3; the match to TRDD3 covers 7 bases. The J gene comes from matching the DNA to germline here; TCRdb lacks it. Germline V gene lookup returns CDR1 GEAIGNYY and CDR2 EKD. The junction had 9 bases not matched to a gene; V was cut back by 0 bases and J by 2 bases. The length of the CDR3 is 19 residues. The CDR3 sequence: CACDTVGGDSPWDTRQMFF. The CDR3 nucleotides are TGTGCCTGTGACACCGTAGGTGGGGATAGCCCCTGGGACACCCGACAGATGTTTTTC.

In this sample, this clone turned up a few times. This likely stems from a read error, as it lies one base from a far larger clone. The chain is built from TRDV2 and TRDJ3; 9 bases align to TRDD3. No J gene was available from TCRdb, and it was assigned here by a germline match of the DNA. V lost 0 bases, J lost 2 bases, and 4 bases stayed unmatched. This CDR3 has 18 amino acids. Germline V lookup: CDR1 GEAIGNYY, CDR2 EKD. CDR3 sequence: CACDTVLGDTWDTRQMFF. In nucleotides, the CDR3 is TGTGCCTGTGACACCGTATTGGGGGATACCTGGGACACCCGACAGATGTTTTTC.

By its share, this clone is large. The chain carries TRDV2 and TRDJ3; 11 bases are a match to TRDD3. This CDR3 spans 18 amino acids. Per the germline V gene, CDR1 is GEAIGNYY and CDR2 is EKD. With V trimmed by 2 bases and J by 0 bases, 2 bases remained unmatched. The CDR3 DNA sequence: TGTGCCTGTGACATACTGGGGGATAGCTCCTGGGACACCCGACAGATGTTTTTC. Its protein product is CACDILGDSSWDTRQMFF.

Relative to its sample, this clone is large. V usage is TRDV2 and J usage is TRDJ3; 7 bases fit TRDD3. V was clipped by 0 bases and J by 0 bases; unmatched bases: 7. The CDR3 has 19 amino acids. Germline CDR1 GEAIGNYY, CDR2 EKD. The CDR3 is CACDTPGGPSSWDTRQMFF. As DNA, the CDR3 is TGTGCCTGTGACACCCCTGGGGGTCCGAGCTCCTGGGACACCCGACAGATGTTTTTC.

In its sample, this clone ranks as large. V gene TRDV2 combines with J gene TRDJ1; 12 positions agree with TRDD3. The CDR3 is 17 amino acids. The V segment lost 3 bases and the J segment 0 bases; nucleotides outside the gene matches: 7. Germline V gene data show CDR1 as GEAIGNYY and CDR2 as EKD. DNA of the CDR3: TGTGCCTGTGACCTACTGGGGGATACACACCACACCGATAAACTCATCTTT. Its translation: CACDLLGDTHHTDKLIF.

A remark on this clone: A much bigger clone sits one base away, suggesting this may be a read error. Other nucleotide sequences from this sample produce the same CDR3. The rearrangement uses TRDV2 and TRDJ3; TRDD3 aligns across 12 bases. Here the J gene was assigned by germline matching of the DNA, as TCRdb has none. The CDR3 is 21 amino acids. J gave up 4 bases and V 0 bases, and 12 bases lay outside the gene matches. Looked up from germline, CDR1 is GEAIGNYY and CDR2 is EKD. In nucleotides, the CDR3 is TGTGCCTGTGACACCTTACTGGGGGATACTCGTAGCTCTTGGGACACCCGACAGATGTTTTTC. Encoded protein: CACDTLLGDTRSSWDTRQMFF.

This clone is classed as medium-sized. A much bigger clone sits one base away, suggesting this may be a read error. Within the sample, other DNA sequences also encode this same CDR3. The chain couples TRDV2 to TRDJ3; possibly TRDD3 for D (6 bases). Germline V gene data show CDR1 as GEAIGNYY and CDR2 as EKD. The CDR3 runs to 18 residues. V was shortened by 0 bases and J by 0 bases, with 11 bases between the two germline ends. The CDR3 DNA sequence: TGTGCCTGTGACACCTGGGGGCCGAGCTCCTGGGACACCCGACAGATGTTTTTC. This gives the protein CACDTWGPSSWDTRQMFF.

This clone occurred a few times. The amino acid sequence in TCRdb belongs to a much larger clone and departs from this DNA's translation at residue 14, likely a sequencing read error; the sequence shown is translated from the DNA. The V and J genes are TRDV2 and TRDJ1; 7 bases are shared with TRDD3. CDR3 length equals 18 residues. In germline, CDR1 is GEAIGNYY, CDR2 EKD. CDR3 loop: CACDPLGGSGGNTNKLIF. CDR3 in DNA: TGTGCCTGTGACCCCCTGGGCGGGAGTGGGGGAAACACCAATAAACTCATCTTT.

The chain has TRDV2 and TRDJ3; 11 positions agree with TRDD3. Germline V gene sequence: CDR1 GEAIGNYY, CDR2 EKD. V gave up 6 bases and J gave up 2 bases; unmatched junction bases: 11. There are 19 residues in the CDR3. As DNA, the CDR3 is TGTGCCTGTAACATACTGGGGGATAAAGAACCCTGGGACACCCGACAGATGTTTTTC. Translating it yields CACNILGDKEPWDTRQMFF.

Sample share makes this clone medium-sized. This may come from a read error, since a much larger clone is one base off. The rearrangement links TRDV2 to TRDJ3, with TRDD3 matching 7 bases. TCRdb leaves out the J gene; it was filled in here by matching the DNA to germline. CDR1 is GEAIGNYY, CDR2 EKD, per germline. The CDR3 has 18 amino acids. The DNA for the CDR3 is TGTGCCAGTGACACCGTACTGGGGAGCTCCTGGGACACCCGACAGATGTTTTTC. Encoded protein: CASDTVLGSSWDTRQMFF.

Note on this clone: A far larger clone is only one base removed, so a read error is likely. The chain links TRDV2 to TRDJ3; the match to TRDD3 covers 10 bases. TCRdb carries no J gene annotation; the J gene was assigned here by matching the DNA with germline. The CDR3 covers 19 residues. CDR1 is GEAIGNYY and CDR2 is EKD in the germline V gene. As DNA, the CDR3 is TGTGCCTGTGACCCACTGGGGGATCCCAGCTCCTGGGACGCCCGACAGATGTTTTTC. This sequence encodes CACDPLGDPSSWDARQMFF.

As for this clone: A far larger clone differs by one base, so this is likely a read error. This sequence joins TRDV2 and TRDJ3; the match to TRDD3 covers 11 bases. TCRdb offers no J gene call, so here the DNA was matched to germline to obtain one. CDR1 and CDR2 from the germline V gene are GEAIGNYY and EKD. V trimming: 3 bases; J trimming: 2 bases; junction bases outside the gene matches: 2. This CDR3 has 17 residues. CDR3: CACDLLGDTWDTRQMFF. The CDR3 DNA follows: TGTGCCTGTGACCTACTGGGGGATACCTGGGACACCCGACAGATGTTTTTC.

This clone is termed medium-sized. This chain uses TRDV2 with TRDJ3; 9 nucleotides match TRDD3. The junction had 1 base not matched to a gene; V was cut back by 1 base and J by 1 base. Germline CDR1 GEAIGNYY, CDR2 EKD. CDR3 length: 17 residues. CDR3 sequence reads: CACDTTGGSWDTRQMFF. CDR3 in DNA: TGTGCCTGTGACACAACTGGGGGATCCTGGGACACCCGACAGATGTTTTTC.

This clone was observed a handful of times. Being one base from a much bigger clone, this may be a read error. Other DNA sequences in this specimen translate into the identical CDR3. The V and J genes are TRDV2 and TRDJ3, with TRDD3 matching 10 bases. The germline V gene encodes CDR1 GEAIGNYY and CDR2 EKD. The CDR3 contains 19 residues. The CDR3 is CACDTGGYIGSWDTRQMFF. The CDR3 region has the DNA TGTGCCTGTGACACTGGGGGATACATTGGCTCCTGGGACACCCGTCAGATGTTTTTC.

Comment on this clone: Possible read error: a much larger clone is one base away. The V gene is TRDV2, the J gene TRDJ3, with 12 bases fitting TRDD3. The germline CDR1 and CDR2 sequences are GEAIGNYY and EKD. V shed 6 bases, J shed 0 bases, and the junction held 8 bases outside the gene matches. This CDR3 region has 19 residues. The DNA for the CDR3 is TGTGCCTGTAACCAACTGGGGGATACAGGCTCCTGGGACACCCGACAGATGTTTTTC. Protein sequence: CACNQLGDTGSWDTRQMFF.

This clone qualifies as large. This sample also contains other DNA sequences that code for the same CDR3. The chain has TRDV2 and TRDJ3; 13 bases map to TRDD3. Germline V lookup: CDR1 GEAIGNYY, CDR2 EKD. The CDR3 covers 18 residues. V was pared by 3 bases and J by 1 base, with 2 bases of the junction left unmatched. CDR3 sequence: CACDVLGDTSWDTRQMFF. DNA of the CDR3: TGTGCCTGTGACGTACTGGGGGATACGTCCTGGGACACCCGACAGATGTTTTTC.

This clone was seen only a few times. This may arise from a read error, as a much more abundant clone is one base away. This rearrangement joins TRDV2 to TRDJ3, with 8 bases lining up with TRDD3. The ends lost 0 bases at V and 1 base at J; junction bases unmatched: 13. Germline lookup yields CDR1 GEAIGNYY and CDR2 EKD. The CDR3 is made up of 21 amino acids. CDR3 bases: TGTGCCTGTGACACCAGCTGGGGGACACTTTCCTCATCCTGGGACACCCGACAGATGTTTTTC. Its translation is CACDTSWGTLSSSWDTRQMFF.

By sample share, this clone is medium-sized. The rearrangement links TRDV2 to TRDJ3, with 13 bases matching TRDD3. Trimming cost V 2 bases and J 0 bases; bases outside gene matches: 6. The CDR3 is made up of 20 amino acids. Germline CDR1 GEAIGNYY, CDR2 EKD. The CDR3 coding sequence is TGTGCCTGTGACATACTGGGGGATACGTCCAGCTCCTGGGACACCCGACAGATGTTTTTC. Protein sequence: CACDILGDTSSSWDTRQMFF.

Remarks on this clone: A read error is the likely source, as a far larger clone sits one nucleotide away. V and J are TRDV2 and TRDJ3, with TRDD3 matching over 10 bases. The J gene, missing from TCRdb, was assigned here through DNA to germline matching. The CDR3 covers 19 residues. Germline V gives CDR1 GEAIGNYY, CDR2 EKD. J gave up 0 bases and V 5 bases, and 9 bases lay outside the gene matches. The CDR3 region has the DNA TGTGCCTGTGGCATACTGGGGGATCCGAGCTCCTGGGACACCCGACAGATGTTTTTC. Translated: CACGILGDPSSWDTRQMFF.

The sample holds a few counts of this clone. A much larger clone sits a single nucleotide away, making a read error possible. The chain joins TRDV2 to TRDJ3; 7 positions match TRDD3. This CDR3 is 18 amino acids long. The germline CDR1 and CDR2 sequences are GEAIGNYY and EKD. CDR3 in amino acids: CASDTWGPSSWDTRQMFF. The CDR3 DNA follows: TGTGCCAGTGACACCTGGGGGCCAAGCTCCTGGGACACCCGACAGATGTTTTTC.

Of note for this clone: A far larger clone is a single base away, which makes a read error likely. The chain links TRDV2 to TRDJ3; TRDD3 is a possible D gene (6 bases). TCRdb carries no J gene annotation; the J gene was assigned here by matching the DNA with germline. This CDR3 contains 19 residues. Germline CDR1 and CDR2: GEAIGNYY and EKD. CDR3 sequence (DNA): TGTTCCTGTGACACCGTTGGGGGCCCTCCTTCCTGGGACACCCGACAGATGTTTTTC. It is translated as CSCDTVGGPPSWDTRQMFF.